This section outlines one T cell receptor (beta chain) sequence together with its context. Its antigen is not known. The data originate from a study of cytomegalovirus exposure and HLA in healthy donors. Study details: Early released data had around 89 million unique TCRs, all coming from HLA-typed donors. Study-wide results and caveats: In vitro checks showed that three CMV-associated chains really do target CMV antigens.

Primers: 60 Vbeta forward and 13 Jbeta reverse. The method was immunoSEQ multiplex PCR; TCRdb's version includes in-frame clones alone and lacks a portion of them. The sample carries under 150,000 clones, 60% to 80% recorded once. The CDR3 sequence is 15 residues long. Trimming took 5 bases from V and 2 from J, leaving 13 bases between them. Germline V lookup: CDR1 SGHTA, CDR2 FQGTGA. The rearrangement links TRBV7-3 to TRBJ2-1; possibly TRBD2 for D (6 bases). Sequenced material: PBMCs. This receptor was obtained from a male donor in good health and CMV-seronegative. This CDR3 reads CASSQLALAYNEQFF. In nucleotides, the CDR3 is TGTGCCAGCAGCCAACTAGCATTAGCCTACAATGAGCAGTTCTTC.